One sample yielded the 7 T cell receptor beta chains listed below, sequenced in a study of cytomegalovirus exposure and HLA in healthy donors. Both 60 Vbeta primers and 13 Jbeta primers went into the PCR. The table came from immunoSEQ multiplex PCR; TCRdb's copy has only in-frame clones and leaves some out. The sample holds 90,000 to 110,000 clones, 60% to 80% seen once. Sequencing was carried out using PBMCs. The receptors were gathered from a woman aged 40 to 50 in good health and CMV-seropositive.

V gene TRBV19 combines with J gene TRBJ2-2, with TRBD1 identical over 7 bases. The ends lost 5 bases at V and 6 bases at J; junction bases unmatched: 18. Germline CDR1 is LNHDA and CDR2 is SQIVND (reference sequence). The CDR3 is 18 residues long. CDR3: CASSALTGFLLRAGELFF. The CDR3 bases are TGTGCCAGTAGTGCCCTGACAGGGTTTTTATTACGCGCCGGGGAGCTGTTTTTT.

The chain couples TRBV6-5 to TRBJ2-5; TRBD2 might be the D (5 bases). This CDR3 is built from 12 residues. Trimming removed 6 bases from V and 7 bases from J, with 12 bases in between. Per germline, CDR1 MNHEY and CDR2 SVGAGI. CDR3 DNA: TGTGCCAGCAGACAGAGCGCGGGGACCCAGTACTTC. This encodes CASRQSAGTQYF.

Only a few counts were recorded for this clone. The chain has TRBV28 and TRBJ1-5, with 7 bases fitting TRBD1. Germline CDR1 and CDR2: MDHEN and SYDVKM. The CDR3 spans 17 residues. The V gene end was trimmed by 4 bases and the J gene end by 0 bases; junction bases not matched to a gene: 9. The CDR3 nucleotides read TGTGCCAGCAGTTCCGGGACAGCCGATTATAGCAATCAGCCCCAGCATTTT. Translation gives CASSSGTADYSNQPQHF.

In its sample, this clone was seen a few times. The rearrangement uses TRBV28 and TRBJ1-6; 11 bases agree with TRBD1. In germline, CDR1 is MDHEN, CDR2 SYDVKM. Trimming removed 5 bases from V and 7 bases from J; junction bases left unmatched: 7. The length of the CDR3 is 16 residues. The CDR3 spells CASSKGTGGPNSPLHF. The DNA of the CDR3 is TGTGCCAGCAGTAAAGGGACAGGGGGACCCAATTCACCCCTCCACTTT.

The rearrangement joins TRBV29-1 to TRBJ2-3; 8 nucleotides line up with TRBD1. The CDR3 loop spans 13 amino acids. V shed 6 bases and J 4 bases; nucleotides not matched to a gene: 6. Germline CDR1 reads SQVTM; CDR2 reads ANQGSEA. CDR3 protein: CSVKDRAPDTQYF. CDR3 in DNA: TGCAGCGTCAAGGACAGGGCCCCAGATACGCAGTATTTT.

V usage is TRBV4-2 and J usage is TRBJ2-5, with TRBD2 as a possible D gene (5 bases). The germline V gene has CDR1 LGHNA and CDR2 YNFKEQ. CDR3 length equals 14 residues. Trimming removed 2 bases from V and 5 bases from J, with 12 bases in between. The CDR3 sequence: CASSQSSFMETQYF. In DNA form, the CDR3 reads TGTGCCAGCAGCCAATCTAGCTTCATGGAGACCCAGTACTTC.

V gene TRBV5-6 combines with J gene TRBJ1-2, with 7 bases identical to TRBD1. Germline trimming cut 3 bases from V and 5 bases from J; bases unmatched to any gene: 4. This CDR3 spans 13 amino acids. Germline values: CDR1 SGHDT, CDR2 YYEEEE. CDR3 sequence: CASSSGTVYGYTF. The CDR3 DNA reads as TGTGCCAGCAGCTCCGGGACAGTTTATGGCTACACCTTC.